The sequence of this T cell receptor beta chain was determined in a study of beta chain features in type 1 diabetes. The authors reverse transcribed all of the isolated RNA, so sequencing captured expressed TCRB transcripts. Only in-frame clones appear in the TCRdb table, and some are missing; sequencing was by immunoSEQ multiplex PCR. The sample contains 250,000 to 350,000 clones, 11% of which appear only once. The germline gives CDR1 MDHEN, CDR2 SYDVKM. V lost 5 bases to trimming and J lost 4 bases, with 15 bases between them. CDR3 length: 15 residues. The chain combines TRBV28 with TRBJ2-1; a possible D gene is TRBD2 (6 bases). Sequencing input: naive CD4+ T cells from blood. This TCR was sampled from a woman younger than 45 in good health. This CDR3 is CASSGAGTGYNEQFF. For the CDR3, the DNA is TGTGCCAGCAGTGGAGCCGGGACTGGATACAATGAGCAGTTCTTC.